The rows below give T cell receptor beta chains drawn from one sample of a study of T cells after yellow fever vaccination. TCRdb re-derived calls from the 5' RACE reads in MiXCR, one entry per CDR3 protein. The sample consists of some 300,000 distinct CDR3 sequences, 3% to 4.5% of them appearing once. The sample was PBMCs, taken on the day of the yellow fever booster vaccination. These TCRs come from a man aged 18 to 29 who received the YFV17D yellow fever vaccine. Both conserved end residues are part of each CDR3. The D gene is left open where the match is weak. Clone size, where shown, is once, few, many, or a class for clones that have expanded.

clone size	D gene	J gene	V gene	CDR3 protein	CDR3 DNA
.	.	TRBJ1-4	TRBV28	CASSEQGGFGLFF	TGTGCCAGCAGCGAACAGGGCGGGTTTGGACTGTTTTTT
many	TRBD1	TRBJ2-7	TRBV5-1	CASSLGDRGHSYEQYF	TGCGCCAGCAGCTTGGGGGACAGGGGGCACTCCTACGAGCAGTACTTC
many	.	TRBJ2-4	TRBV20-1	CSVPTSKNIQYF	TGCAGTGTTCCGACTAGCAAAAACATTCAGTACTTC
many	.	TRBJ2-1	TRBV4-1	CASSQTGASSYNEQFF	TGCGCCAGCAGCCAGACCGGGGCGAGCTCCTACAATGAGCAGTTCTTC
many	.	TRBJ1-6	TRBV15	CATSRDPGLNSPLHF	TGTGCCACCAGCAGAGATCCGGGCCTCAATTCACCCCTCCACTTT
.	TRBD1	TRBJ1-5	TRBV7-2	CASTLRTGGRQPQHF	TGTGCCAGCACCCTCAGGACAGGGGGAAGGCAGCCCCAGCATTTT
few	.	TRBJ1-1	TRBV5-8	CASSLRGNRNTEAFF	TGTGCCAGCAGCTTGCGCGGGAACAGGAACACTGAAGCTTTCTTT
.	TRBD2	TRBJ2-5	TRBV5-4	CASSTGLAGAETQYF	TGTGCCAGCAGCACGGGACTAGCGGGGGCGGAGACCCAGTACTTC
many	TRBD1	TRBJ2-1	TRBV30	CAWGQGAGNEQFF	TGTGCCTGGGGACAGGGGGCAGGGAATGAGCAGTTCTTC
many	TRBD2	TRBJ2-5	TRBV5-1	CASRTGLAGQTQYF	TGCGCCAGCAGGACCGGACTAGCGGGCCAGACCCAGTACTTC
many	TRBD2	TRBJ2-1	TRBV12-3/TRBV12-4	CASSSAGGPDEQFF	TGTGCCAGCAGTTCTGCGGGGGGCCCCGATGAGCAGTTCTTC
many	TRBD1	TRBJ1-1	TRBV19	CASSLARDRGRTEAFF	TGTGCCAGTAGTCTAGCCCGGGACAGGGGGCGTACTGAAGCTTTCTTT
many	TRBD1	TRBJ1-1	TRBV28	CASSGPGQGAREAFF	TGTGCCAGCAGCGGCCCAGGGCAGGGGGCGCGGGAAGCTTTCTTT
many	.	TRBJ2-5	TRBV20-1	CSARVVGGGETQYF	TGCAGTGCTAGAGTGGTGGGGGGAGGAGAGACCCAGTACTTC
many	.	TRBJ1-2	TRBV20-1	CSARMRPGYGYTF	TGCAGTGCTAGAATGAGACCGGGGTACGGCTACACCTTC
many	.	TRBJ2-2	TRBV7-2	CASKTTGTYTGELFF	TGTGCCAGCAAAACTACCGGGACCTACACCGGGGAGCTGTTTTTT
many	TRBD1	TRBJ2-1	TRBV7-8	CASSSIAQGQGFREQFF	TGTGCCAGCAGCTCAATAGCGCAGGGACAGGGGTTTCGTGAGCAGTTCTTC
many	.	TRBJ1-3	TRBV19	CASSMVLDSGNTIYF	TGTGCCAGTAGTATGGTGCTGGACTCTGGAAACACCATATATTTT
.	.	TRBJ2-7	TRBV11-1	CASKGVKGDSYEQYF	TGTGCCAGCAAAGGAGTGAAGGGGGACTCCTACGAGCAGTACTTC
.	.	TRBJ2-7	TRBV5-1	CASSLEQAREQYF	TGCGCCAGCAGCTTGGAACAGGCGCGCGAGCAGTACTTC
.	.	TRBJ1-2	TRBV24-1	CATSDWAGKYGYTF	TGTGCCACCAGTGATTGGGCAGGGAAGTATGGCTACACCTTC
few	.	TRBJ1-1	TRBV12-3/TRBV12-4	CASSPGGAKWNTEAFF	TGTGCCAGCAGTCCGGGGGGCGCCAAATGGAACACTGAAGCTTTCTTT
few	TRBD1	TRBJ1-1	TRBV29-1	CSARQGGDTEAFF	TGCAGCGCCAGACAGGGGGGGGACACTGAAGCTTTCTTT
.	.	TRBJ1-5	TRBV12-3/TRBV12-4	CASSPGYQPQHF	TGTGCCAGCAGCCCAGGGTATCAGCCCCAGCATTTT
many	.	TRBJ2-3	TRBV20-1	CSASYAIGRGRRGVQYF	TGCAGTGCTAGCTATGCTATTGGGCGGGGGCGCCGAGGGGTCCAGTATTTT
few	.	TRBJ1-2	TRBV20-1	CSEDGANGYTF	TGCAGTGAGGACGGCGCGAATGGCTACACCTTC
few	.	TRBJ1-1	TRBV7-9	CASTIAGPNTEAFF	TGTGCCAGTACTATCGCCGGACCTAACACTGAAGCTTTCTTT